This T cell receptor beta chain comes out of a study of blood T cell repertoires in COVID-19 (dated by TCRdb to about 2020). In the study overall: The collaborator samples originated in the United States, Italy and Spain and spanned the acute and convalescent phases of COVID-19. The repertoires were made available in a free public database intended to serve as a resource for research on the immune response to SARS-CoV-2. Samples were obtained from the ongoing ImmuneRACE study (first 160 participants) and from about 1,300 subjects provided by 6 global collaborators. Subjects who had been exposed to COVID-19, were actively infected with it, or had recovered from it provided the deeply sampled blood TCRbeta repertoires that made up the dataset. Where available, HLA class I and class II types were obtained from metadata supplied by the sample provider rather than from assay-based typing. Nearly every sample came with metadata listing a de-identified subject ID, COVID-19 status, age in years and sex. The prospective study material was composed of cDNA or gDNA derived from T cells, B-cell-depleted T cells, or PBMCs. What the research found in general, with its limitations: How much clinical and demographic metadata was included differed by source and by participant, and the metadata was provided uncurated.

The immunoSEQ Assay, a bias-controlled multiplex PCR, was used to amplify TCRbeta CDR3 regions from genomic DNA. In the source study's methods: Within the assay, amplification of reference gene primers was used to estimate how many nucleated cells each sample contained. Sequence reads were collapsed and filtered to measure the absolute abundance of every unique TCRbeta CDR3 rearrangement. For each sample, productive Simpson clonality was calculated as the square root of Simpson's diversity index over productive rearrangements. TCRdb stores this immuneACCESS table with in-frame sequences only. Part of the clones is absent; in the studies checked, under half of the shortfall reflects unresolved V genes, and no reason is known for the rest. V and J calls plus clone size are reproduced from that table; the DNA served to infer D and trimming. The sample has 140,000 or so clones on record, roughly 88% of them singletons. The ten largest clones capture about 10% of the sample.

The collaborating institutions used their own protocols to collect whole blood in K2EDTA tubes. For TCRbeta analysis, collaborator samples were shipped as frozen whole blood, as isolated PBMCs, or as DNA extracted from either sample type. A word on this clone: It lacks a known antigen. Base qualities are not recorded, but no much larger clone differs from it by a single base.

Measured from the cysteine to the phenylalanine, the CDR3 is 11 residues long. The DNA shown is the 33-base CDR3, in frame from base 1. From the germline V gene, CDR1 is MNHEY and CDR2 is SVGEGT. Cut back by 5 bases and 10 bases, the V and J ends lie 9 bases apart. Sequenced material: peripheral blood. The clonotype comes from a man in his 60s with active or convalescent COVID-19. This sequence uses TRBV6-2 or TRBV6-3 and TRBJ2-1, with no confidently assigned D gene. The DNA is as follows: TGTGCCAGCAGTCTTGCTATCGAGCAGTTCTTC. It translates as CASSLAIEQFF.